The 8 T cell receptor beta chains listed next were all sequenced from one sample in a study of cytomegalovirus exposure and HLA in healthy donors. Here immunoSEQ multiplex PCR was the method, and the copy in TCRdb shows in-frame clones only, minus some. The table lists 160,000 or so clones, about 86% of them singletons. The sample taken for sequencing was PBMCs. The receptors were gathered from a woman aged 25 to 39 in good health and CMV-seronegative.

The chain employs TRBV4-2 and TRBJ2-2, with 14 bases that match TRBD2. The CDR3 spans 15 residues. V lost 8 bases to trimming and J lost 5 bases; unmatched junction nucleotides: 4. Looked up from germline, CDR1 is LGHNA and CDR2 is YNFKEQ. CDR3 DNA: TGTGCCAGCCGAGGGACTAGCGGGGGAACCGGGGAGCTGTTTTTT. Translating it yields CASRGTSGGTGELFF.

The CDR3 bases are TGCGCCAGCAGCTTGTACGGGGGTAGGAACACCGGGGAGCTGTTTTTT. It translates to CASSLYGGRNTGELFF. The rearrangement links TRBV5-1 to TRBJ2-2; tentatively, D is TRBD2 (6 bases). The CDR3 spans 16 residues. Germline V gene data show CDR1 as SGHRS and CDR2 as YFSETQ. With 1 base removed from V and 1 base from J, the gap between germline ends came to 11 bases.

This sequence joins TRBV7-2 and TRBJ2-1; TRBD2 might be the D (5 bases). Germline values: CDR1 SGHTA, CDR2 FQGNSA. V dropped 5 bases and J dropped 9 bases, with 11 bases sitting between them. The CDR3 loop spans 12 amino acids. CDR3 sequence reads: CASSLGVGEQFF. The CDR3 DNA sequence: TGTGCCAGCAGCCTCGGGGTTGGTGAGCAGTTCTTC. The whole variable domain, filled in from reference TRBV7-2 and TRBJ2-1, reads GAGVSQSPSNKVTEKGKDVELRCDPISGHTALYWYRQSLGQGLEFLIYFQGNSAPDKSGLPSDRFSAERTGGSVSTLTIQRTQQEDSAVYLCASSLGVGEQFFGPGTRLTVL.

The chain uses TRBV4-3 and TRBJ2-7; TRBD2 matches at 8 bases. V shed 4 bases, J shed 3 bases, and the junction held 11 bases outside the gene matches. CDR1 is LGHNA, CDR2 YSLEER, per germline. The CDR3 extends over 16 amino acids. Here the CDR3 DNA reads TGCGCCAGCAGCCTAACAAGGACTAGCCGAAACTACGAGCAGTACTTC. Its translation: CASSLTRTSRNYEQYF.

The chain couples TRBV6-1 to TRBJ1-5; 10 nucleotides align to TRBD1. This CDR3 has 14 residues. After removal of 10 bases from V and 2 bases from J, the junction contained 5 bases not matched to a gene. The V gene's germline CDR1 is MNHNS and CDR2 SASEGT. In DNA, the CDR3 is TGTGCCATTACCGGGACAGGGGGCAATCAGCCCCAGCATTTT. Its protein product is CAITGTGGNQPQHF.

V is TRBV7-2 and J is TRBJ1-5, with a tentative D call TRBD1 (6 bases). The CDR3 extends over 18 amino acids. Germline V gene sequence: CDR1 SGHTA, CDR2 FQGNSA. V lost 10 bases and J lost 0, with 25 bases in between. The chain's CDR3 is CANPASRGVRYSNQPQHF. CDR3 sequence (DNA): TGTGCCAACCCGGCTTCCAGGGGCGTTCGTTATAGCAATCAGCCCCAGCATTTT.

The rearrangement joins TRBV29-1 to TRBJ2-1; 10 positions agree with TRBD2. The V and J ends lost 6 bases and 6 bases, in that order; junction bases with no gene match: 5. CDR1 is SQVTM, CDR2 ANQGSEA, per germline. This CDR3 comprises 13 residues. The DNA for the CDR3 is TGCAGCGTGAGCGGGGGGGCGGCCAATGAGCAGTTCTTC. Amino acid sequence: CSVSGGAANEQFF.

This clone appeared a few times. In nucleotides, the CDR3 is TGTGCCAGCTCACCACGTGGGGCAGGCGACAATTCACCCCTCCACTTT. Its translation: CASSPRGAGDNSPLHF. The chain carries TRBV18 and TRBJ1-6, with D tentatively TRBD1 (5 bases). Germline CDR1 is KGHSH and CDR2 is LQKENI. Between the trimmed V and J ends, which lost 1 base and 7 bases, there was a span of 14 bases. The CDR3 has 16 residues.